The clone carrying this TCR beta chain has ten or more counts. The antigen is unknown. This sample was included in a study of early T cells in non-severe SARS-CoV-2 infection. General study points: Using VDJdb, the matching emphasized anti-spike CD8 responses while missing private and CD4 specificities.

TCRdb used MiXCR to reprocess the 5' RACE reads, holding one entry per CDR3 protein. The sample has some 46,000 distinct CDR3 sequences, approximately 8.5% seen once. The sample was whole blood. This sequence was found in an adult who was a healthcare worker with PCR-confirmed SARS-CoV-2 infection or an uninfected control (not recorded which).

The CDR3 loop is CASSVTPVEVEQYF. In DNA, the CDR3 is TGTGCCAGCAGCGTAACTCCGGTTGAGGTCGAGCAGTACTTC. This chain joins TRBV7-9 and TRBJ2-7; D unclear. With 5 bases removed from V and 6 bases from J, the gap between germline ends came to 17 bases. CDR1 and CDR2 (germline): SEHNR, FQNEAQ (reference sequence). The length of the CDR3 is 14 residues.